This T cell receptor beta chain was observed in a study of blood T cell repertoires in COVID-19. Study context: The United States, Italy and Spain provided the acute and convalescent COVID-19 samples. T cells, B-cell-depleted T cells, or PBMCs provided the cDNA or gDNA that served as material.

The CDR3 extends over 15 amino acids. The V gene's germline CDR1 is SGHVS and CDR2 FQNEAQ. Trimming removed 5 bases from V and 7 bases from J, with 18 bases in between. TCRdb's table, derived via immunoSEQ multiplex PCR, lists solely in-frame clones and lacks some. Of 7,500 to 10,000 clones detected, less than 90% appear once; the ten largest clones hold roughly 9.7%. Source material: peripheral blood. The sequence derives from a man aged 55-75 years with acute or convalescent COVID-19. This chain uses TRBV7-8 with TRBJ2-1, with D possibly TRBD2 on 6 matching bases. Here the CDR3 reads CASSPRWEAGNEQFF. DNA for the CDR3: TGTGCCAGCAGCCCCCGATGGGAGGCGGGAAATGAGCAGTTCTTC. Full variable domain (outside the CDR3, taken from reference TRBV7-8 and TRBJ2-1): GAGVSQSPRYKVAKRGQDVALRCDPISGHVSLFWYQQALGQGPEFLTYFQNEAQLDKSGLPSDRFFAERPEGSVSTLKIQRTQQEDSAVYLCASSPRWEAGNEQFFGPGTRLTVL.